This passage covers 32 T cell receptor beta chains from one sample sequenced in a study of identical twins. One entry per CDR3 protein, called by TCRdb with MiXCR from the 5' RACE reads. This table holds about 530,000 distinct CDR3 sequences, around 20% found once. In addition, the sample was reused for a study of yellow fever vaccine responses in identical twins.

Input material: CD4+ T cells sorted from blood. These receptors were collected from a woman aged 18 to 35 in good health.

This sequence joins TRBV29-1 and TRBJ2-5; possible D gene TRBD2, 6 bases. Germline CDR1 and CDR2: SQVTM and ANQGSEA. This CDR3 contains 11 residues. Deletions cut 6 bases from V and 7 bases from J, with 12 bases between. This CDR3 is CSVTKGGTQYF. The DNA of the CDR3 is TGCAGCGTAACCAAGGGAGGGACCCAGTACTTC.

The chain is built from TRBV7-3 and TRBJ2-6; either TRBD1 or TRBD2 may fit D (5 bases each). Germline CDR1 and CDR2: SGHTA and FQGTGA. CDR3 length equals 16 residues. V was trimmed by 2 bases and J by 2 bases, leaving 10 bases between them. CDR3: CASSLGGRAGANVLTF. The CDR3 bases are TGTGCCAGCAGCTTAGGGGGACGAGCTGGGGCCAACGTCCTGACTTTC.

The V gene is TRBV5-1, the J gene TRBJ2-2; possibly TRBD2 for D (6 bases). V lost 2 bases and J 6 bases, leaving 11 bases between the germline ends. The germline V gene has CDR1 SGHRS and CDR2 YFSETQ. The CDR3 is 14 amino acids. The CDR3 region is CASSFGREAGELFF. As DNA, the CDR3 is TGCGCCAGCAGCTTCGGCAGGGAGGCCGGGGAGCTGTTTTTT.

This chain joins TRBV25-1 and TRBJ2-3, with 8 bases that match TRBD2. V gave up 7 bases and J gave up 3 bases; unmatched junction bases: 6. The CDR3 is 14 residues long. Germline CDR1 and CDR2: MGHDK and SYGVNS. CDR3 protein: CASMLAGRTDTQYF. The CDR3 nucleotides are TGTGCCAGCATGCTAGCGGGTCGGACAGATACGCAGTATTTT.

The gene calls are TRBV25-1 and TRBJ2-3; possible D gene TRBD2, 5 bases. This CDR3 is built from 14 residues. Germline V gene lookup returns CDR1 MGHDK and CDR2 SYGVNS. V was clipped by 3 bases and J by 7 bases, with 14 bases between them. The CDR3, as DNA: TGTGCCAGCAGTGATCCCACTAGAGTACATACGCAGTATTTT. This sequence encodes CASSDPTRVHTQYF.

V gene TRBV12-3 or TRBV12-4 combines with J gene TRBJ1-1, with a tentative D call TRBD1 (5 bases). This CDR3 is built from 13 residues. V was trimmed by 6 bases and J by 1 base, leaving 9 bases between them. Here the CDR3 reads CASRFDRNTEAFF. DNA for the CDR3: TGTGCCAGCAGGTTCGACAGGAACACTGAAGCTTTCTTT.

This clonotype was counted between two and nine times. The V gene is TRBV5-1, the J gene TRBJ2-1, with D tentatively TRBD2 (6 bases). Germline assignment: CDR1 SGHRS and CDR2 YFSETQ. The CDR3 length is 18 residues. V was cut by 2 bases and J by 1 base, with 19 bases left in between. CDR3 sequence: CASSFGTWIGGSYNEQFF. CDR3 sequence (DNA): TGCGCCAGCAGCTTTGGGACCTGGATCGGGGGATCCTACAATGAGCAGTTCTTC.

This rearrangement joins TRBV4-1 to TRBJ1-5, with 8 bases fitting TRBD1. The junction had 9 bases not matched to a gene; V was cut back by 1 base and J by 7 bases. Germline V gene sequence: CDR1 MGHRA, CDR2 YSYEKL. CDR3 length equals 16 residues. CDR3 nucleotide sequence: TGCGCCAGCAGCCAAGGGACAGGGAAAAGTAGGCAGCCCCAGCATTTT. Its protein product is CASSQGTGKSRQPQHF.

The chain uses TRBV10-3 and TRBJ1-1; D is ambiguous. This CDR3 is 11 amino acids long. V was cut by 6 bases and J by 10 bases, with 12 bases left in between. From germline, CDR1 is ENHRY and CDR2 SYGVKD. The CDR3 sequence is CAIRAEGAAFF. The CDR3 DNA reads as TGTGCCATCAGAGCTGAGGGAGCAGCTTTCTTT.

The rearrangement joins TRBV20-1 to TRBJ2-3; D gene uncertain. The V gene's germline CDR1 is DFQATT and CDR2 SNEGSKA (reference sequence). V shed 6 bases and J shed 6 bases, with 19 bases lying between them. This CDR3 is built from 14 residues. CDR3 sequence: CSASPPSSVDTQYF. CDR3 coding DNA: TGCAGTGCCTCCCCCCCTTCAAGCGTCGATACGCAGTATTTT.

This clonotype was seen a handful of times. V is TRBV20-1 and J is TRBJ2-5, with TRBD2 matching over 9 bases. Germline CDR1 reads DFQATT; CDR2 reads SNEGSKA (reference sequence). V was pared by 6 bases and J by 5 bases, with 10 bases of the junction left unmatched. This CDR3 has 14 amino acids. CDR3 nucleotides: TGCAGTGCCACACCGGGACTAGCTTTGGAGACCCAGTACTTC. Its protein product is CSATPGLALETQYF.

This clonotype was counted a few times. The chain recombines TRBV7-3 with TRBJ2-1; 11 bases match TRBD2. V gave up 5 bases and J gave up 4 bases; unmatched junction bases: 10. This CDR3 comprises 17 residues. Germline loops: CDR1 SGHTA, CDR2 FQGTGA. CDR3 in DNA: TGTGCCAGCAGCCCATCAAGGACTAGCGGGCCATACAATGAGCAGTTCTTC. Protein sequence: CASSPSRTSGPYNEQFF.

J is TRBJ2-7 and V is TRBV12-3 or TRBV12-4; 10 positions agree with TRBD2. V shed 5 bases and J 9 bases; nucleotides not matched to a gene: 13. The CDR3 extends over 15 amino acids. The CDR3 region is CASSPPGLAFSVQYF. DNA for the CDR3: TGTGCCAGCAGTCCCCCGGGACTAGCGTTTTCCGTGCAGTACTTC.

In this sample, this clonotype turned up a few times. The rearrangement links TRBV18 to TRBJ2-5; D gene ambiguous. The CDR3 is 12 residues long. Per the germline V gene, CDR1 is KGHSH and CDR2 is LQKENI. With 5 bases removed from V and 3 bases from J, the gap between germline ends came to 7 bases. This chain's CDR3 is CASSWAEETQYF. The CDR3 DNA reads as TGTGCCAGCTCATGGGCTGAAGAGACCCAGTACTTC.

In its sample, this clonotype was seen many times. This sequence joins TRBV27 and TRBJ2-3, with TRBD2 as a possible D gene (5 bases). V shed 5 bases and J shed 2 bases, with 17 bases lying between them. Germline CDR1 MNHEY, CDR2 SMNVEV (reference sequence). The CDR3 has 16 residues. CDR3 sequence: CASSPLLVWNTDTQYF. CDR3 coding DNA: TGTGCCAGCAGTCCACTACTAGTCTGGAACACAGATACGCAGTATTTT.

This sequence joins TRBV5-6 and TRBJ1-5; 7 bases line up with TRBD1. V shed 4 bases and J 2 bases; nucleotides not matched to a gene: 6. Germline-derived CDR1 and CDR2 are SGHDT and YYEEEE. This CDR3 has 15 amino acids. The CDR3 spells CASSNQDRGNQPQHF. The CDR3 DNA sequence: TGTGCCAGCAGCAATCAAGACAGGGGCAATCAGCCCCAGCATTTT.

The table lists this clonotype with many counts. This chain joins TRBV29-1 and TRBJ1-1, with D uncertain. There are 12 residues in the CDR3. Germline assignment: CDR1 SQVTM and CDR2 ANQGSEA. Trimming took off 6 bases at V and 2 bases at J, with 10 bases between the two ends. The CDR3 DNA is TGCAGCGTGCCGGGCCGTAACACTGAAGCTTTCTTT. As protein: CSVPGRNTEAFF.

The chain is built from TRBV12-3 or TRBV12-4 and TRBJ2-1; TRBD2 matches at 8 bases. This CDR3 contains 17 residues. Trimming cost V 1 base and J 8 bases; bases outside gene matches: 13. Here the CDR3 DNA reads TGTGCCAGCAGTTTAGGGTATGAGCGGGAGAACGGGTATGAGCAGTTCTTC. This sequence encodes CASSLGYERENGYEQFF.

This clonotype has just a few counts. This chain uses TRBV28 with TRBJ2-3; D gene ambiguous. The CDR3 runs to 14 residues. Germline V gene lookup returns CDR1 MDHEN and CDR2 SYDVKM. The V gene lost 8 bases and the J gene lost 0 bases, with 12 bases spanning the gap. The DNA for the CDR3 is TGTGCCAGCCACGATTGGGGTAGCACAGATACGCAGTATTTT. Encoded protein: CASHDWGSTDTQYF.

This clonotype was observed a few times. CDR3 coding DNA: TGCAGTGCTCACCGGGACAGTGCATCCTACGAGCAGTACGTC. This encodes CSAHRDSASYEQYV. The V gene is TRBV20-1, the J gene TRBJ2-7; the match to TRBD1 covers 7 bases. CDR1 DFQATT and CDR2 SNEGSKA come from the germline V gene (reference sequence). The CDR3 length is 14 residues. V lost 5 bases and J lost 1; bases outside the gene matches: 8.

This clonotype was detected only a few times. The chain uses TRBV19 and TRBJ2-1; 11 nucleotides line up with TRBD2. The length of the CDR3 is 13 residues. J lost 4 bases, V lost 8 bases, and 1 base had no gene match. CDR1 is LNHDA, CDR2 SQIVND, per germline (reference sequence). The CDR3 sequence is CASRLAGYNEQFF. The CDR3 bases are TGTGCCAGTCGACTAGCGGGGTACAATGAGCAGTTCTTC.

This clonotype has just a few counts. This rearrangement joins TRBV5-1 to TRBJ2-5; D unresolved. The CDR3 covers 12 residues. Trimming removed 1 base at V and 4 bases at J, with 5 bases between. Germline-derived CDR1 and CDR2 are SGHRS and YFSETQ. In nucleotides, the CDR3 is TGCGCCAGCAGCTTGATTAGAGAGACCCAGTACTTC. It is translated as CASSLIRETQYF. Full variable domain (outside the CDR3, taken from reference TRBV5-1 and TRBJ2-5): KAGVTQTPRYLIKTRGQQVTLSCSPISGHRSVSWYQQTPGQGLQFLFEYFSETQRNKGNFPGRFSGRQFSNSRSEMNVSTLELGDSALYLCASSLIRETQYFGPGTRLLVL.

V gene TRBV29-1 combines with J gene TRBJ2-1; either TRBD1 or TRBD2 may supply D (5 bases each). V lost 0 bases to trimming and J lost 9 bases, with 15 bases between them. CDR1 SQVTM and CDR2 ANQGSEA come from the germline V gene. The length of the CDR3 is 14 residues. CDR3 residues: CSVEEPGRRLEQFF. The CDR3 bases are TGCAGCGTTGAAGAACCGGGACGCCGCCTTGAGCAGTTCTTC.

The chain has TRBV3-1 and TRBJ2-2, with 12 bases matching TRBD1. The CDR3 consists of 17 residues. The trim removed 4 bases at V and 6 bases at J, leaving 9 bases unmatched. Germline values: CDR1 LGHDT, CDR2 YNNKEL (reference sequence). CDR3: CASSPGTGGISSGELFF. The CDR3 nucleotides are TGTGCCAGCAGCCCTGGGACAGGGGGCATTTCATCCGGGGAGCTGTTTTTT.

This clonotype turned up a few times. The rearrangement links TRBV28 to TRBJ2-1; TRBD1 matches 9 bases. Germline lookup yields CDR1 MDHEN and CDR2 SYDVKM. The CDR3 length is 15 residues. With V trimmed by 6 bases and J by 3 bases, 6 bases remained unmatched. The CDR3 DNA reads TGTGCCAGCAGACCCGGGACAGGGTACTACAATGAGCAGTTCTTC. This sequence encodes CASRPGTGYYNEQFF.

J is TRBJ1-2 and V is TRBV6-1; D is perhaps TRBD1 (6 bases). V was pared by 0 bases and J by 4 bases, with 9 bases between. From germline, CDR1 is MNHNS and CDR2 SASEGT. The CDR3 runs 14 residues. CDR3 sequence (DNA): TGTGCCAGCAGTGAAGCCACAGGGATCTATGGCTACACCTTC. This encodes CASSEATGIYGYTF.

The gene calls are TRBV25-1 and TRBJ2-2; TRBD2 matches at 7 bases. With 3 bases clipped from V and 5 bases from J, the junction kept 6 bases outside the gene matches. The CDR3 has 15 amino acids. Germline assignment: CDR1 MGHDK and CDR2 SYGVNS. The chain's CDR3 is CASSDLQRGTGELFF. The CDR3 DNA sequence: TGTGCCAGCAGTGATTTGCAGCGGGGAACCGGGGAGCTGTTTTTT.

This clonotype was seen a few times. The CDR3 sequence is CASSGGLASNEQFF. CDR3 nucleotide sequence: TGCGCCAGCAGCGGGGGACTAGCGAGCAATGAGCAGTTCTTC. V is TRBV5-1 and J is TRBJ2-1; 10 bases are shared with TRBD2. The CDR3 extends over 14 amino acids. Germline V CDR1 and CDR2: SGHRS, YFSETQ. V dropped 4 bases and J dropped 6; count of bases not matched to a gene: 4.

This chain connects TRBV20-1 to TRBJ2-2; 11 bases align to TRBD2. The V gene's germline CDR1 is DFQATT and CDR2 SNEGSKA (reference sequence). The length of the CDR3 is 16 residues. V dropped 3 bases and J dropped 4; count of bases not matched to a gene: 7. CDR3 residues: CSASSGGAQGTGELFF. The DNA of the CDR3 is TGCAGTGCTAGTAGCGGGGGGGCCCAGGGCACCGGGGAGCTGTTTTTT.

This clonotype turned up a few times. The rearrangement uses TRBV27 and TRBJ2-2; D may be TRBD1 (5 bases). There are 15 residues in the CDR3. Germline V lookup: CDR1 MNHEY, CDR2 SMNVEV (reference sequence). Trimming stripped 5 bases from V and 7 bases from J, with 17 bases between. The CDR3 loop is CASSPRRQFGGELFF. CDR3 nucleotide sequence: TGTGCCAGCAGTCCACGGAGACAGTTCGGCGGGGAGCTGTTTTTT.

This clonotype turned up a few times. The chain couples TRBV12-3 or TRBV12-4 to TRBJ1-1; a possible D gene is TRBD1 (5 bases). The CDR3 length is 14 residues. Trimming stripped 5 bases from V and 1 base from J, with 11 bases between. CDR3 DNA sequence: TGTGCCAGCAGTCCCAGGGTCACGAACACTGAAGCTTTCTTT. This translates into CASSPRVTNTEAFF.

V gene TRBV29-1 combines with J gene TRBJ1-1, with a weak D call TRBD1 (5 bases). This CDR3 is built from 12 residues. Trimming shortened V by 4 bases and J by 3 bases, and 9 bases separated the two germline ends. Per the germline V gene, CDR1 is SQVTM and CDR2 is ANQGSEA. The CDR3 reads CSVVPGHTEAFF. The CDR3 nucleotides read TGCAGCGTTGTCCCAGGGCACACTGAAGCTTTCTTT.